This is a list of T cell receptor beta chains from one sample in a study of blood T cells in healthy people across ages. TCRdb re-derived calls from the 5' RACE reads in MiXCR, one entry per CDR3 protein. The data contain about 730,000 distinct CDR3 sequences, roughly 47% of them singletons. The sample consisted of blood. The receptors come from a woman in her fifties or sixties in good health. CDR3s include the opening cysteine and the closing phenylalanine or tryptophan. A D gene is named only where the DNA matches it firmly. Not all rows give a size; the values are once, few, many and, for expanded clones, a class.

CDR3 DNA: TGTGCCAGCAGCCCGGCAGGGACTACTCAAGAGACCCAGTACTTC
CDR3 protein: CASSPAGTTQETQYF
V gene: TRBV5-5
clone size: NA
D gene: TRBD2
J gene: TRBJ2-5

CDR3 DNA: TGTGCCAGCAGCTGGAGGCGCGCGGGAGTTGAGACCCAGTACTTC
CDR3 protein: CASSWRRAGVETQYF
V gene: TRBV7-9
clone size: NA
D gene: TRBD2
J gene: TRBJ2-5

CDR3 DNA: TGTGCCAGCAGCGTAGGACAGGACGTTTCCTACAATGAGCAGTTCTTC
CDR3 protein: CASSVGQDVSYNEQFF
V gene: TRBV9
clone size: NA
D gene: NA
J gene: TRBJ2-1

CDR3 DNA: TGCGCCAGCAGCCAAAACCGGCAAGCGGGGAAACGCGGGGAGACCCAGTACTTC
CDR3 protein: CASSQNRQAGKRGETQYF
V gene: TRBV4-1
clone size: many
D gene: TRBD2
J gene: TRBJ2-5

CDR3 DNA: TGTGCCAGCGGGGGGGGGTCGTACACAGATACGCAGTATTTT
CDR3 protein: CASGGGSYTDTQYF
V gene: TRBV7-3
clone size: NA
D gene: TRBD2
J gene: TRBJ2-3

CDR3 DNA: TGTGCCAGCAGGCCCTCAATGAGCACAGATACGCAGTATTTT
CDR3 protein: CASRPSMSTDTQYF
V gene: TRBV6-2/TRBV6-3
clone size: NA
D gene: NA
J gene: TRBJ2-3

CDR3 DNA: TGCAGTGCTGCAGCGGGGGTTCAAGAGACCCAGTACTTC
CDR3 protein: CSAAAGVQETQYF
V gene: TRBV20-1
clone size: few
D gene: TRBD2
J gene: TRBJ2-5

CDR3 DNA: TGCAGTGCTACCCGTGCGCTAGCCGAGCAGTACTTC
CDR3 protein: CSATRALAEQYF
V gene: TRBV20-1
clone size: NA
D gene: NA
J gene: TRBJ2-7

CDR3 DNA: TGCAGTGCCCGAGGTGGGGGGGCCCCCTACGAGCAGTACTTC
CDR3 protein: CSARGGGAPYEQYF
V gene: TRBV20-1
clone size: NA
D gene: NA
J gene: TRBJ2-7

CDR3 DNA: TGTGCCAGCTCACCGTCACTCAATGAGCAGTTCTTC
CDR3 protein: CASSPSLNEQFF
V gene: TRBV18
clone size: NA
D gene: NA
J gene: TRBJ2-1

CDR3 DNA: TGTGCCAGCAAAACGCCCGGGACAGGGGGTTACAATGAGCAGTTCTTC
CDR3 protein: CASKTPGTGGYNEQFF
V gene: TRBV28
clone size: few
D gene: TRBD1
J gene: TRBJ2-1

CDR3 DNA: TGCAGCGCCGCAACAGGGTTAGTGGGGTCCGGGGCCAACGTCCTGACTTTC
CDR3 protein: CSAATGLVGSGANVLTF
V gene: TRBV29-1
clone size: NA
D gene: NA
J gene: TRBJ2-6

CDR3 DNA: TGTGCCAGCAGCTTAGTGTACAGGGCGGACTCACCCCTCCACTTT
CDR3 protein: CASSLVYRADSPLHF
V gene: TRBV7-2
clone size: NA
D gene: NA
J gene: TRBJ1-6

CDR3 DNA: TGTGCCACCAGAGACTCCGGGACTAGTCTTGCTGAGCAGTTCTTC
CDR3 protein: CATRDSGTSLAEQFF
V gene: TRBV24-1
clone size: few
D gene: TRBD2
J gene: TRBJ2-1

CDR3 DNA: TGTGCCAGCAGTCTGGAAGCTGGTTCGGGGGATGCGCAGTATTTT
CDR3 protein: CASSLEAGSGDAQYF
V gene: TRBV6-4
clone size: NA
D gene: NA
J gene: TRBJ2-3

CDR3 DNA: TGTGCCAGCAGCCCACAGGGAAAGGTTGGTGGCTACACCTTC
CDR3 protein: CASSPQGKVGGYTF
V gene: TRBV27
clone size: NA
D gene: NA
J gene: TRBJ1-2

CDR3 DNA: TGCGCCAGCAGCCAAATGGCCGCCTCTGGGGCCAACGTCCTGACTTTC
CDR3 protein: CASSQMAASGANVLTF
V gene: TRBV4-3
clone size: NA
D gene: NA
J gene: TRBJ2-6

CDR3 DNA: TGCAGTGCCAGTGCCGGGAGTGAGCAGTTCTTC
CDR3 protein: CSASAGSEQFF
V gene: TRBV20-1
clone size: NA
D gene: NA
J gene: TRBJ2-1

CDR3 DNA: TGCGCCAGCAGCCAAGAAAGGATCTTACGGGAGGACGCCATCAATGAGCAGTACTTC
CDR3 protein: CASSQERILREDAINEQYF
V gene: TRBV4-3
clone size: NA
D gene: TRBD2
J gene: TRBJ2-5

CDR3 DNA: TGTGCCAGCAGTGAACAGGAATACAATGAGCAGTACTTC
CDR3 protein: CASSEQEYNEQYF
V gene: TRBV6-4
clone size: NA
D gene: NA
J gene: TRBJ2-7

CDR3 DNA: TGCAGCGTTGATTTGACTTGTCACCACCTTCATGCCTACGAGCAGTACTTC
CDR3 protein: CSVDLTCHHLHAYEQYF
V gene: TRBV29-1
clone size: NA
D gene: NA
J gene: TRBJ2-7

CDR3 DNA: TGTGCCAGCAGCCAAGATATAGGGGAAAACAAGTACTTC
CDR3 protein: CASSQDIGENKYF
V gene: TRBV4-2
clone size: once
D gene: NA
J gene: TRBJ2-7

CDR3 DNA: TGTGCCAGCAGTTTAGCGCGCCTCGGGACGGGATCCTACGAGCAGTACTTC
CDR3 protein: CASSLARLGTGSYEQYF
V gene: TRBV12-3/TRBV12-4
clone size: NA
D gene: NA
J gene: TRBJ2-7

CDR3 DNA: TGCAGTGCTGACAGGGCGGGAGATTCCTACGAGCAGTACTTC
CDR3 protein: CSADRAGDSYEQYF
V gene: TRBV20-1
clone size: NA
D gene: NA
J gene: TRBJ2-7

CDR3 DNA: TGCAGTGCACCCAGGGGTTTGGGGGGGCAAGAGACCCAGTACTTC
CDR3 protein: CSAPRGLGGQETQYF
V gene: TRBV20-1
clone size: few
D gene: NA
J gene: TRBJ2-5